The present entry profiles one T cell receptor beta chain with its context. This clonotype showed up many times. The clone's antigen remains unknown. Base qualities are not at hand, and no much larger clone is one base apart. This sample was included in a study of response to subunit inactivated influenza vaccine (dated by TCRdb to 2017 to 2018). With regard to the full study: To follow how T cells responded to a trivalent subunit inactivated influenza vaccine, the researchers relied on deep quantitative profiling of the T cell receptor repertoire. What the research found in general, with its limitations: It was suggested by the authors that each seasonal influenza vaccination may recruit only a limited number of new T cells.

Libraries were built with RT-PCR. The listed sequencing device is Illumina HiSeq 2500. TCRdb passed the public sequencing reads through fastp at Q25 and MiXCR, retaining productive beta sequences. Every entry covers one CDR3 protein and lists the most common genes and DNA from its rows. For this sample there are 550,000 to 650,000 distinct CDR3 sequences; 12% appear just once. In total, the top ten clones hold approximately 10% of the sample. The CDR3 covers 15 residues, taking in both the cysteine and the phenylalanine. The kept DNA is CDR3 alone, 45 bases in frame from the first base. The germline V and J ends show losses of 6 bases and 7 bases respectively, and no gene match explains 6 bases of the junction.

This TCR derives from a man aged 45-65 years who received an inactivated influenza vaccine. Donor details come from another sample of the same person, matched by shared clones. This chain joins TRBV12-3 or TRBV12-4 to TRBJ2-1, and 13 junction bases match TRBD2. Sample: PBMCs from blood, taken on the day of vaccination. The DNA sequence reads TGTGCCAGCAGCCCAACTAGCGGGGGGGCAAATGAGCAGTTCTTC. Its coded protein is CASSPTSGGANEQFF.